The entry below gives a single T cell receptor beta chain sequence along with its context. The antigen is undetermined. The data stem from a study of cytomegalovirus exposure and HLA in healthy donors. Study findings and constraints: The classifier was said to identify cytomegalovirus status with high specificity and sensitivity. Per a prior analysis, the majority of TCR beta V segments were productive roughly 87% or roughly 30% of the time.

The CDR3 extends over 13 amino acids. Germline V gives CDR1 SEHNR, CDR2 FQNEAQ (reference sequence). Trimming cost V 7 bases and J 3 bases; bases outside gene matches: 6. PCR primers comprised 60 Vbeta and 13 Jbeta primers. Some clones are missing from TCRdb's copy, which holds only in-frame ones; the method was immunoSEQ multiplex PCR. The sample contains about 130,000 clones, 60% to 85% of which appear only once. The TCR originated in a man between 45 and 60 years old in good health and CMV-seronegative. Sequences were obtained from PBMCs. The chain links TRBV7-9 to TRBJ2-7, with 7 nucleotides matching TRBD1. CDR3 DNA sequence: TGTGCCAGCACACGACAGGGCTACTACGAGCAGTACTTC. Its translation: CASTRQGYYEQYF.